A single sample gave rise to the 24 T cell receptor beta chains below, sequenced in a study of shared clonotypes between healthy human individuals. Clones were read by immunoSEQ multiplex PCR, and TCRdb kept only the in-frame ones, dropping some. The sample has over 2 million clones, 85% to 95% seen once; the top ten hold about 0.36%. Sequencing was carried out using naive CD4+ T cells from PBMCs. Subset noted: CD45RA+ positively selected. These receptors originate from a man between 18 and 29 years old in good health. Some clones in this sample may be carry-over from other donors' samples.

The rearrangement joins TRBV11-2 to TRBJ2-2, with 9 positions matching TRBD1. This CDR3 contains 16 residues. Germline V lookup: CDR1 SGHAT, CDR2 FQNNGV. V shed 5 bases and J 6 bases; nucleotides not matched to a gene: 10. CDR3 sequence: CASSTPGQGTAGELFF. The CDR3 nucleotides are TGTGCCAGCAGCACCCCGGGACAGGGTACGGCCGGGGAGCTGTTTTTT. Together with reference TRBV11-2 and TRBJ2-2, the CDR3 gives the full variable domain: EAGVAQSPRYKIIEKRQSVAFWCNPISGHATLYWYQQILGQGPKLLIQFQNNGVVDDSQLPKDRFSAERLKGVDSTLKIQPAKLEDSAVYLCASSTPGQGTAGELFFGEGSRLTVL.

The V call is TRBV6-5, the J call TRBJ2-7; 9 nucleotides agree with TRBD1. Germline loops: CDR1 MNHEY, CDR2 SVGAGI. The CDR3 consists of 14 residues. J was trimmed by 9 bases and V by 10 bases; bases with no gene match: 16. The CDR3 sequence is CAIRNTGTGSLQYF. The CDR3 DNA reads TGTGCCATCCGAAATACCGGGACAGGGAGTTTGCAGTACTTC.

This rearrangement joins TRBV5-5 to TRBJ2-2; TRBD1 is a possible D gene (5 bases). The CDR3 length is 13 residues. Germline V gene data show CDR1 as SGHKS and CDR2 as YYEKEE (reference sequence). Trimming stripped 2 bases from V and 5 bases from J, with 7 bases between. The CDR3 sequence: CASSLQATGELFF. CDR3 in DNA: TGTGCCAGCAGCTTACAGGCGACCGGGGAGCTGTTTTTT.

A remark on this clone: This specimen includes other DNA sequences encoding the same CDR3. This rearrangement joins TRBV7-3 to TRBJ2-1, with TRBD1 as a possible D gene (6 bases). There are 15 residues in the CDR3. Germline CDR1 and CDR2: SGHTA and FQGTGA. V was clipped by 3 bases and J by 0 bases, with 9 bases between them. The CDR3 loop reads CASSFTGSSYNEQFF. CDR3 bases: TGTGCCAGCAGCTTCACAGGGAGCTCCTACAATGAGCAGTTCTTC.

V gene TRBV5-1 combines with J gene TRBJ2-1, with D unresolved. The germline V gene has CDR1 SGHRS and CDR2 YFSETQ. The CDR3 is 12 residues long. V was clipped by 4 bases and J by 5 bases, with 7 bases between them. DNA of the CDR3: TGCGCCAGCAGCCCATACAACAATGAGCAGTTCTTC. Protein: CASSPYNNEQFF. The full variable domain, in which reference TRBV5-1 and TRBJ2-1 provide the parts outside the CDR3, is KAGVTQTPRYLIKTRGQQVTLSCSPISGHRSVSWYQQTPGQGLQFLFEYFSETQRNKGNFPGRFSGRQFSNSRSEMNVSTLELGDSALYLCASSPYNNEQFFGPGTRLTVL.

Remarks on this clone: A much bigger clone sits one base away, suggesting this may be a read error. The same CDR3 is also encoded by other DNA sequences in this sample. The chain is built from TRBV7-9 and TRBJ1-2; no definite D call. V was pared by 0 bases and J by 5 bases, with 4 bases between. The CDR3 runs to 12 residues. Per the germline V gene, CDR1 is SEHNR and CDR2 is FQNEAQ (reference sequence). The CDR3 nucleotides are TGTGCCAGCAGCTTAGCAGGGTATGGCTACACCTTC. The encoded protein is CASSLAGYGYTF.

In this sample, this clone turned up a few times. The V gene is TRBV5-4, the J gene TRBJ2-4; 8 bases align to TRBD2. With V trimmed by 3 bases and J by 0 bases, 5 bases remained unmatched. In germline, CDR1 is SGHNT, CDR2 YYREEE (reference sequence). The CDR3 sequence is 16 residues long. The CDR3 protein is CASSSLAGSAKNIQYF. Here the CDR3 DNA reads TGTGCCAGCAGCTCCCTAGCGGGTTCAGCCAAAAACATTCAGTACTTC. Full variable domain (missing parts from reference TRBV5-4 and TRBJ2-4): ETGVTQSPTHLIKTRGQQVTLRCSSQSGHNTVSWYQQALGQGPQFIFQYYREEENGRGNFPPRFSGLQFPNYSSELNVNALELDDSALYLCASSSLAGSAKNIQYFGAGTRLSVL.

The chain uses TRBV5-1 and TRBJ2-2; the D gene is possibly TRBD1 (6 bases). Germline lookup yields CDR1 SGHRS and CDR2 YFSETQ. Between the trimmed V and J ends, which lost 0 bases and 1 base, there was a span of 10 bases. The CDR3 covers 16 residues. The chain's CDR3 is CASSLDPQGNTGELFF. CDR3 coding DNA: TGCGCCAGCAGCTTGGACCCACAGGGGAACACCGGGGAGCTGTTTTTT. Looking up the rest from reference TRBV5-1 and TRBJ2-2 gives the full variable domain: KAGVTQTPRYLIKTRGQQVTLSCSPISGHRSVSWYQQTPGQGLQFLFEYFSETQRNKGNFPGRFSGRQFSNSRSEMNVSTLELGDSALYLCASSLDPQGNTGELFFGEGSRLTVL.

This rearrangement joins TRBV7-2 to TRBJ2-3; no definite D call. This CDR3 is built from 16 residues. Trimming cost V 1 base and J 4 bases, with 15 bases left between them. The germline gives CDR1 SGHTA, CDR2 FQGNSA. CDR3 sequence (DNA): TGTGCCAGCAGCTTAGGGCTCGGTAACCGCGCAGATACGCAGTATTTT. Its protein product is CASSLGLGNRADTQYF.

The chain links TRBV7-9 to TRBJ2-2; TRBD2 matches 10 bases. V shed 2 bases and J 3 bases; nucleotides not matched to a gene: 9. This CDR3 is 18 amino acids long. The V gene's germline CDR1 is SEHNR and CDR2 FQNEAQ (reference sequence). As DNA, the CDR3 is TGTGCCAGCAGCTTAAATCAAGCGGGAGGGCTTGACACCGGGGAGCTGTTTTTT. Residues: CASSLNQAGGLDTGELFF.

The rearrangement links TRBV18 to TRBJ1-2, with no clear D. Trimming cost V 3 bases and J 2 bases, with 16 bases left between them. Germline assignment: CDR1 KGHSH and CDR2 LQKENI. This CDR3 has 16 amino acids. CDR3 DNA: TGTGCCAGCTCACCTGCGACTACTGCGGCGAACTATGGCTACACCTTC. As protein: CASSPATTAANYGYTF. The full variable domain, with the rest looked up from reference TRBV18 and TRBJ1-2, is NAGVMQNPRHLVRRRGQEARLRCSPMKGHSHVYWYRQLPEEGLKFMVYLQKENIIDESGMPKERFSAEFPKEGPSILRIQQVVRGDSAAYFCASSPATTAANYGYTFGSGTRLTVV.

The V gene is TRBV29-1, the J gene TRBJ1-1, with 7 positions matching TRBD1. The J segment lost 4 bases and the V segment lost 1 base, leaving 3 bases of the junction unmatched. The CDR3 extends over 13 amino acids. Germline values: CDR1 SQVTM, CDR2 ANQGSEA. CDR3 in DNA: TGCAGCGTTGAAGGGAGGGGGCTCACTGAAGCTTTCTTT. It translates to CSVEGRGLTEAFF.

This chain links TRBV5-1 with TRBJ2-7; D tentatively reads TRBD1 or TRBD2 (5 bases each). The CDR3 runs 14 residues. The V and J ends lost 4 bases and 2 bases respectively, with 13 bases between them. Germline V gene data show CDR1 as SGHRS and CDR2 as YFSETQ. CDR3 in DNA: TGCGCCAGCAGCCGATTGGGACGGACCTACGAGCAGTACTTC. As protein: CASSRLGRTYEQYF.

The chain is built from TRBV5-4 and TRBJ2-3; tentative D call: TRBD2 (5 bases). Trimming pared 7 bases from V and 2 bases from J, leaving 20 bases between. Germline V gene data show CDR1 as SGHNT and CDR2 as YYREEE (reference sequence). This CDR3 region has 16 residues. The CDR3: CASAAPGSLNTDTQYF. The CDR3 nucleotides read TGTGCCAGCGCGGCTCCGGGGTCTTTAAACACAGATACGCAGTATTTT.

This sequence joins TRBV10-3 and TRBJ2-2, with D maybe TRBD1 (6 bases). Trimming removed 6 bases from V and 5 bases from J, with 16 bases in between. This CDR3 comprises 15 residues. The germline CDR1 and CDR2 sequences are ENHRY and SYGVKD. In DNA form, the CDR3 reads TGTGCCATCAGAACCGACAGGTCAGGTACCGGGGAGCTGTTTTTT. It specifies CAIRTDRSGTGELFF.

The genes are TRBV7-3 and TRBJ2-7; a weak D match, TRBD1 (6 bases). The germline V and J ends were trimmed by 5 bases and 3 bases, with 11 bases remaining between them. Per the germline V gene, CDR1 is SGHTA and CDR2 is FQGTGA. This CDR3 has 13 amino acids. The CDR3 spells CASSLPDSYEQYF. Written as DNA, the CDR3 is TGTGCCAGCAGCCTCCCGGACAGCTACGAGCAGTACTTC.

The V gene is TRBV7-3, the J gene TRBJ2-1; 9 bases map to TRBD1. Germline V CDR1 and CDR2: SGHTA, FQGTGA. The V and J ends lost 5 bases and 2 bases, in that order; junction bases with no gene match: 22. The CDR3 is made up of 21 amino acids. This CDR3 is CASSQRPGTGTGPYAYNEQFF. The CDR3 bases are TGTGCCAGCAGCCAACGTCCCGGGACAGGGACGGGACCCTATGCCTACAATGAGCAGTTCTTC.

The chain uses TRBV5-4 and TRBJ1-1; D not certain. The V end was cut by 4 bases, the J end by 0 bases, with 7 bases between. Germline CDR1 SGHNT, CDR2 YYREEE (reference sequence). The CDR3 loop spans 13 amino acids. The CDR3 nucleotides are TGTGCCAGCAGCCATCTCGTGAACACTGAAGCTTTCTTT. Translating it yields CASSHLVNTEAFF.

The gene calls are TRBV6-5 and TRBJ2-5; D unclear. Looked up from germline, CDR1 is MNHEY and CDR2 is SVGAGI. The CDR3 spans 15 residues. Deletions cut 0 bases from V and 4 bases from J, with 12 bases between. DNA of the CDR3: TGTGCCAGCAGTTACTCGAAAACAGATCTAGAGACCCAGTACTTC. Translating it yields CASSYSKTDLETQYF.

This clone was counted once. The chain links TRBV5-1 to TRBJ1-4, with D possibly TRBD1 on 5 matching bases. V lost 0 bases and J lost 17, with 20 bases in between. CDR1 is SGHRS, CDR2 YFSETQ, per germline. This CDR3 is 14 amino acids long. CDR3 region: CASSLDAGHTEKFF. Here the CDR3 DNA reads TGCGCCAGCAGCTTGGATGCAGGGCACACGGAAAAATTTTTT. The full variable domain, rest sourced from reference TRBV5-1 and TRBJ1-4, is KAGVTQTPRYLIKTRGQQVTLSCSPISGHRSVSWYQQTPGQGLQFLFEYFSETQRNKGNFPGRFSGRQFSNSRSEMNVSTLELGDSALYLCASSLDAGHTEKFFGSGTQLSVL.

Of note for this clone: The junction shows a germline mismatch at one end, possibly a read error. CDR3 protein: CASSLTATNEQFF. CDR3 sequence (DNA): TGTGCCAGCAGCCTAACGGCTACCAATGAGCAGTTCTTC. The chain uses TRBV7-3 and TRBJ2-1, with unresolved D. From germline, CDR1 is SGHTA and CDR2 FQGTGA. The CDR3 length is 13 residues.

The genes are TRBV7-3 and TRBJ2-1, with D possibly being TRBD2 (5 bases). V was pared by 5 bases and J by 5 bases, with 10 bases between. Per the germline V gene, CDR1 is SGHTA and CDR2 is FQGTGA. The CDR3 is 13 amino acids. CDR3 nucleotides: TGTGCCAGCAGCCCCCAGCGGCACAATGAGCAGTTCTTC. Its protein product is CASSPQRHNEQFF.

The chain links TRBV11-2 to TRBJ2-5; possible D gene TRBD2, 5 bases. This CDR3 region has 14 residues. Germline V gives CDR1 SGHAT, CDR2 FQNNGV. V dropped 4 bases and J dropped 4 bases, with 13 bases sitting between them. This chain's CDR3 is CASSSPAGGETQYF. The CDR3 DNA sequence: TGTGCCAGCAGCTCGCCGGCCGGAGGAGAGACCCAGTACTTC.

In nucleotides, the CDR3 is TGTGCCAGCAGACGGGGACAGGGGTTAACAGATACGCAGTATTTT. This translates into CASRRGQGLTDTQYF. The V and J genes are TRBV6-6 and TRBJ2-3; 10 bases line up with TRBD1. The germline V gene has CDR1 MNHNY and CDR2 SVGAGI (reference sequence). V was clipped by 6 bases and J by 3 bases; unmatched bases: 6. CDR3 length: 15 residues.